Listed below are T cell receptor beta chains from one sample, sequenced in a study of blood T cell repertoires in COVID-19. Sequenced by immunoSEQ multiplex PCR; TCRdb stores in-frame clones only, minus some. This table holds 95,000 to 100,000 clones, 87% found once. The sample was peripheral blood. These receptors all stem from a woman aged 25 to 39 with acute or convalescent COVID-19. CDR3s include the opening cysteine and the closing phenylalanine or tryptophan. The D gene is left open where the match is weak. Size is omitted from some rows. Given values are once, few, many or a class for expanded clones.

v_call,clone_size,d_call,j_call,cdr3_aa,cdr3_nt
TRBV9,.,.,TRBJ1-5,CASSVTDRHNQPQHF,TGTGCCAGCAGCGTAACCGACAGGCACAATCAGCCCCAGCATTTT
TRBV12-3/TRBV12-4,.,.,TRBJ1-4,CASRSALGVRLFF,TGTGCCAGCCGGTCGGCCTTAGGAGTAAGGCTGTTTTTT
TRBV28,.,.,TRBJ1-3,CASVETVSGNTIYF,TGTGCCAGTGTGGAGACAGTGTCTGGAAACACCATATATTTT
TRBV6-6,.,.,TRBJ1-4,CASSYGGFVGREKLFF,TGTGCCAGCAGTTACGGCGGGTTCGTGGGCAGGGAAAAACTGTTTTTT
TRBV5-4,.,TRBD2,TRBJ2-1,CASTISGESNEQFF,TGTGCCAGCACCATTAGCGGGGAAAGCAATGAGCAGTTCTTC
TRBV13,.,TRBD1,TRBJ2-7,CASSLGGGLISYEQYF,TGTGCCAGCAGCTTAGGAGGGGGCCTTATCTCCTACGAGCAGTACTTC
TRBV7-9,.,.,TRBJ1-6,CASSLGDRPNEPLHF,TGTGCCAGCAGCTTAGGAGACAGGCCCAATGAGCCCCTCCACTTT
TRBV7-9,.,.,TRBJ2-7,CASSSSWSYEQYF,TGTGCCAGCAGCTCGAGTTGGAGCTACGAGCAGTACTTC
TRBV3-1/TRBV3-2,.,TRBD2,TRBJ2-5,CASSPEGLGGPQYF,TGTGCCAGCAGCCCAGAGGGACTAGGGGGACCCCAGTACTTC
TRBV29-1,medium-sized,TRBD1,TRBJ2-2,CSVEFLGQGTNGELFF,TGCAGCGTTGAGTTCCTGGGACAGGGAACAAACGGGGAGCTGTTTTTT
TRBV5-6,few,.,TRBJ2-7,CASSLSGYEQYF,TGTGCCAGCAGCTTGTCAGGGTACGAGCAGTACTTC
TRBV30,.,.,TRBJ2-2,CAWSPHAGELFF,TGTGCCTGGAGTCCCCATGCCGGGGAGCTGTTTTTT
TRBV5-6,.,TRBD1,TRBJ2-5,CASSYRGQKETQYF,TGTGCCAGCAGCTACAGGGGGCAGAAAGAGACCCAGTACTTC
TRBV2,.,.,TRBJ1-5,CASRDDGDNQPQHF,TGTGCCAGCAGAGACGACGGAGACAATCAGCCCCAGCATTTT
TRBV2,.,.,TRBJ1-6,CASKDTGSPLHF,TGTGCCAGCAAGGACACGGGTTCACCCCTCCACTTT
TRBV11-2,.,.,TRBJ1-5,CASSLGTVDQPQHF,TGTGCCAGCAGCTTAGGAACGGTTGATCAGCCCCAGCATTTT
TRBV28,.,.,TRBJ1-1,CASSNGGALDTEAFF,TGTGCCAGCAGTAATGGGGGCGCATTGGACACTGAAGCTTTCTTT
TRBV6-2/TRBV6-3,.,TRBD1,TRBJ2-2,CASSIDRVPTGELFF,TGTGCCAGCAGTATCGACAGGGTCCCCACCGGGGAGCTGTTTTTT
TRBV7-3,.,.,TRBJ1-2,CASSLEAAGRGGYTF,TGTGCCAGCAGCTTGGAGGCAGCCGGGAGGGGTGGCTACACCTTC
TRBV4-1,.,TRBD2,TRBJ2-3,CASSQEPALTSGTDTQYF,TGCGCCAGCAGCCAAGAACCCGCTTTAACTAGCGGCACAGATACGCAGTATTTT
TRBV9,.,.,TRBJ1-2,CASSDDWGIKGYTF,TGTGCCAGCAGCGACGACTGGGGCATTAAGGGCTACACCTTC
TRBV27,.,.,TRBJ2-7,CASSLRVGSYEQYF,TGTGCCAGCAGTTTGAGGGTAGGCTCCTACGAGCAGTACTTC
TRBV4-1,.,TRBD2,TRBJ2-1,CASSQGIAGGEQFF,TGCGCCAGCAGCCAAGGGATAGCGGGGGGTGAGCAGTTCTTC
TRBV6-5,.,.,TRBJ2-3,CASTSQGGRDTQYF,TGTGCCAGCACCTCACAGGGGGGGCGAGATACGCAGTATTTT
TRBV20-1,.,TRBD1,TRBJ1-6,CSASRDRERDSPLHF,TGCAGTGCTAGTCGGGACAGGGAAAGGGATTCACCCCTCCACTTT
TRBV30,.,.,TRBJ2-3,CAWSVSRDTQYF,TGTGCCTGGAGTGTCTCCCGGGATACGCAGTATTTT
TRBV9,.,TRBD2,TRBJ2-3,CASSVGGLAGPDTQYF,TGTGCCAGCAGCGTGGGCGGGCTAGCGGGCCCAGATACGCAGTATTTT
TRBV11-2,.,TRBD1,TRBJ1-1,CASSLLQGDAEAFF,TGTGCCAGCAGCCTCCTACAGGGGGACGCTGAAGCTTTCTTT
TRBV27,.,TRBD1,TRBJ1-4,CASSPLGQGGEKLFF,TGTGCCAGCAGTCCCCTCGGACAGGGCGGGGAAAAACTGTTTTTT